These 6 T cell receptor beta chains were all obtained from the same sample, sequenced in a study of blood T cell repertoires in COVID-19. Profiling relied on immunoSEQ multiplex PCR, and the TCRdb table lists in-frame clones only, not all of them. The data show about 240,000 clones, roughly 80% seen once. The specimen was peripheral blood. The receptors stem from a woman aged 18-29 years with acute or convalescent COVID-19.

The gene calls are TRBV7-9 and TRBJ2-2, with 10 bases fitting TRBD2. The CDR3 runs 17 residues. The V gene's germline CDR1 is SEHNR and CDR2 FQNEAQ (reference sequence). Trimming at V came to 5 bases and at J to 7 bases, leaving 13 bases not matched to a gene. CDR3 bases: TGTGCCAGCAGCCCGAGACCTAGCGGGAGATGGCACGGGGAGCTGTTTTTT. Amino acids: CASSPRPSGRWHGELFF.

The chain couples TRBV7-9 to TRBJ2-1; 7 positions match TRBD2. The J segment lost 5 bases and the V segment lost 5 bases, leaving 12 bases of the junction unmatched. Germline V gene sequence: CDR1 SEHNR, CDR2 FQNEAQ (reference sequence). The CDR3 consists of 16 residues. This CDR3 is CASSPEASGLDNEQFF. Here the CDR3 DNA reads TGTGCCAGCAGCCCCGAAGCTAGCGGACTAGACAATGAGCAGTTCTTC.

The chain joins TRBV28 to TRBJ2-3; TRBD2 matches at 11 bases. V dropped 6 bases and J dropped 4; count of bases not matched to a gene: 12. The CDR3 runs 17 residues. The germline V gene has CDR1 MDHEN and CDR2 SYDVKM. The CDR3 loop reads CASSPGNSGRAPDTQYF. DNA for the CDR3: TGTGCCAGCAGCCCAGGGAATAGCGGGAGGGCCCCAGATACGCAGTATTTT.

The CDR3 reads CAISASGRAGNEQFF. CDR3 bases: TGTGCCATCAGCGCTAGCGGGAGGGCCGGGAATGAGCAGTTCTTC. The chain carries TRBV10-3 and TRBJ2-1; 12 bases map to TRBD2. CDR1 and CDR2 (germline): ENHRY, SYGVKD. V gave up 6 bases and J gave up 7 bases; unmatched junction bases: 7. This CDR3 spans 15 amino acids.

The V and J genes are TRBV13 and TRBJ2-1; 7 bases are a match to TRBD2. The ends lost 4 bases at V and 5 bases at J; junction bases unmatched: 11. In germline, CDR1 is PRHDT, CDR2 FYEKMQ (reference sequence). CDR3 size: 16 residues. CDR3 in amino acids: CASSSELADLDNEQFF. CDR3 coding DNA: TGTGCCAGCAGCTCAGAGCTAGCGGACCTCGACAATGAGCAGTTCTTC.

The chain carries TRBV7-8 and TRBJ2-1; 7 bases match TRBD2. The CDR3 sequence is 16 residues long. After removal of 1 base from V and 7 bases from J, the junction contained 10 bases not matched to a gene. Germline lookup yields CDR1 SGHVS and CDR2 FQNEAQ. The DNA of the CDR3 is TGTGCCAGCAGCTTAGTAAGGGCGGGAGTAAGGAATGAGCAGTTCTTC. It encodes CASSLVRAGVRNEQFF.